Listed here are 20 T cell receptor beta chains from one sample, sequenced in a study of CD8+CD57+ T cells in acquired aplastic anemia. An expansion of CD8+CD57+ cells by flow cytometry had been shown in patients chosen for sequencing. Genomic DNA acted as the template from which TCR beta VDJ combination and CDR3 sequence profiling were carried out. TCRdb reprocessed the reads via MiXCR and lists one record per CDR3 protein. The data contain fewer than 250,000 distinct CDR3 sequences, under 55% of them singletons. Material: sorted CD4+, CD8+, or CD8+CD57+ T cells (not recorded which) from PBMCs. The receptors derive from a human donor with aplastic anemia.

This clonotype was picked up a small number of times. The chain employs TRBV30 and TRBJ2-7; 7 nucleotides line up with TRBD1. Germline lookup yields CDR1 GTSNPN and CDR2 SVGIG (reference sequence). The CDR3 is 14 amino acids. Unmatched junction bases numbered 11, after V lost 2 bases and J lost 7 bases. This chain's CDR3 is CAWSWGQNANEQYF. CDR3 DNA: TGTGCCTGGAGTTGGGGACAGAACGCCAATGAGCAGTACTTC.

The CDR3 sequence is CASSENVREYGYTF. CDR3 nucleotides: TGCGCCAGCAGTGAGAATGTCAGAGAATATGGCTACACCTTC. The chain links TRBV10-2 to TRBJ1-2; D gene ambiguous. V was cut by 2 bases and J by 5 bases, with 12 bases left in between. CDR3 length equals 14 residues. The germline V gene encodes CDR1 WSHSY and CDR2 SAAADI.

This sequence joins TRBV7-3 and TRBJ2-7; 8 bases are shared with TRBD2. The germline V gene has CDR1 SGHTA and CDR2 FQGTGA. V shed 5 bases, J shed 2 bases, and the junction held 17 bases outside the gene matches. The CDR3 length is 18 residues. The CDR3 here is CASSQEGVGSGATYEQYF. In DNA form, the CDR3 reads TGTGCCAGCAGCCAAGAAGGGGTTGGTAGCGGGGCCACCTACGAGCAGTACTTC.

Ten or more counts support this clonotype. The chain joins TRBV5-1 to TRBJ1-4, with a tentative D call TRBD1 (6 bases). The CDR3 extends over 16 amino acids. V lost 1 base and J 6 bases, leaving 16 bases between the germline ends. Per germline, CDR1 SGHRS and CDR2 YFSETQ. The CDR3: CASSLTDSEGDEKLFF. The CDR3 bases are TGCGCCAGCAGCTTGACGGACAGCGAAGGAGATGAAAAACTGTTTTTT.

This clonotype was seen at least ten times. V and J are TRBV15 and TRBJ2-7, with D tentatively TRBD1 (5 bases). The V end was cut by 0 bases, the J end by 3 bases, with 12 bases between. Germline V gives CDR1 LNHNV, CDR2 YYDKDF (reference sequence). CDR3 length: 15 residues. The CDR3 is CATSRDLGRDYEQYF. The DNA of the CDR3 is TGTGCCACCAGCAGAGATTTAGGCAGGGACTACGAGCAGTACTTC.

The count of this clonotype is one. The rearrangement uses TRBV14 and TRBJ1-3; unclear D gene. CDR1 and CDR2 from the germline V gene are SGHDN and FVKESK. The CDR3 is 15 residues long. V was shortened by 1 base and J by 2 bases, with 9 bases between the two germline ends. The CDR3 DNA sequence: TGTGCCAGCAGCCAAGCGAACAGCCCTGGAAACACCATATATTTT. Its protein is CASSQANSPGNTIYF.

The rearrangement links TRBV7-3 to TRBJ1-5; D is ambiguous. The V end lost 4 bases, the J end lost 0 bases, and 16 bases lay between the germline ends. CDR3 size: 17 residues. The germline V gene encodes CDR1 SGHTA and CDR2 FQGTGA. CDR3 loop: CASSSTADGDSNQPQHF. The DNA for the CDR3 is TGTGCCAGCAGCTCAACCGCAGACGGAGATAGCAATCAGCCCCAGCATTTT.

The sample holds a few counts of this clonotype. The V gene is TRBV10-3, the J gene TRBJ2-1, with 7 bases lining up with TRBD1. This CDR3 region has 15 residues. Per the germline V gene, CDR1 is ENHRY and CDR2 is SYGVKD. The V segment lost 7 bases and the J segment 0 bases; nucleotides outside the gene matches: 6. The CDR3 is CAITKDRNSYNEQFF. In nucleotides, the CDR3 is TGTGCCATCACCAAGGACAGGAACTCCTACAATGAGCAGTTCTTC.

In this sample, this clonotype turned up many times. The chain employs TRBV11-2 and TRBJ2-1; D is unclear. The V end lost 6 bases, the J end lost 5 bases, and 11 bases lay between the germline ends. Germline CDR1 reads SGHAT; CDR2 reads FQNNGV. This CDR3 spans 13 amino acids. The CDR3, as DNA: TGTGCCAGCAGTCCTACTTACGACAATGAGCAGTTCTTC. Translating gives CASSPTYDNEQFF.

For this clonotype: Possible read error: a much larger clone is one base away. The genes are TRBV5-1 and TRBJ1-4; D is uncertain. Germline V lookup: CDR1 SGHRS, CDR2 YFSETQ. The CDR3 extends over 14 amino acids. CDR3 DNA: TGCGCCAGCAGCTTGGTTGTAGGCGGCGAAAAACTGCTTTTT. Its translation is CASSLVVGGEKLLF.

Remarks on this clonotype: A clone one base away is much larger, so this may be a read error. Since the CDR3 does not end with the conserved phenylalanine or tryptophan, this likely comes from a read error. The V and J genes are TRBV2 and TRBJ1-2; a possible D gene is TRBD1 (5 bases). CDR3 size: 13 residues. Germline V gene data show CDR1 as SNHLY and CDR2 as FYNNEI. Trimming took 8 bases from V and 2 from J, leaving 12 bases between them. The CDR3 DNA follows: TGTGCCAGCGGGGCGGACACAAACTATGGCTACACCCTC. Its protein is CASGADTNYGYTL.

This clonotype has just a few counts. A much larger clonotype is one base distant, so this may be a read error. The chain has TRBV20-1 and TRBJ1-4; D is unclear. The germline gives CDR1 DFQATT, CDR2 SNEGSKA (reference sequence). This CDR3 comprises 13 residues. CDR3: CSARDAEGEKLSF. Written as DNA, the CDR3 is TGCAGTGCTCGAGATGCCGAGGGTGAAAAACTGTCTTTT.

The chain has TRBV19 and TRBJ1-1; the D gene is possibly TRBD1 (6 bases). The V end was cut by 0 bases, the J end by 4 bases, with 15 bases between. The CDR3 is made up of 16 amino acids. Germline values: CDR1 LNHDA, CDR2 SQIVND (reference sequence). The CDR3: CASSIERGGRSTEAFF. The CDR3 region has the DNA TGTGCCAGTAGTATAGAAAGGGGGGGCAGAAGCACTGAAGCTTTCTTT.

About this clonotype: At one of its ends the junction is not consistent with the germline gene, which may arise from a read error. V gene TRBV5-1 combines with J gene TRBJ1-2; D remains unclear. The CDR3 has 13 residues. Germline CDR1 and CDR2: SGHRS and YFSETQ. CDR3 DNA sequence: TGCGCCAGCAGCTTGGGATCGGGGAACGGCTACGCCTTC. Encoded protein: CASSLGSGNGYAF.

V is TRBV6-2 or TRBV6-3 and J is TRBJ1-2; 7 bases map to TRBD1. This CDR3 comprises 13 residues. After removal of 10 bases from V and 2 bases from J, the junction contained 7 bases not matched to a gene. The germline V gene has CDR1 MNHEY and CDR2 SVGEGT. The CDR3 sequence: CATRRQGNYGYTF. The DNA for the CDR3 is TGTGCCACCAGAAGACAGGGAAACTATGGCTACACCTTC.

This clonotype was detected many times. The V and J genes are TRBV20-1 and TRBJ1-2, with D possibly being TRBD1 (6 bases). V was pared by 5 bases and J by 4 bases, with 20 bases between. The CDR3 runs to 15 residues. Germline V gives CDR1 DFQATT, CDR2 SNEGSKA (reference sequence). Here the CDR3 reads CSADRGPADSYGYTF. As DNA, the CDR3 is TGCAGTGCTGACCGGGGACCGGCGGACAGCTATGGCTACACCTTC.

The chain employs TRBV5-1 and TRBJ2-3, with D possibly matching TRBD2 (5 bases). The germline V gene has CDR1 SGHRS and CDR2 YFSETQ. V gave up 1 base and J gave up 6 bases, with 12 bases separating them. This CDR3 is 14 amino acids long. CDR3 nucleotides: TGCGCCAGCAGCTTGCCAGCGGTGGAGGATACGCAGTATTTT. This sequence encodes CASSLPAVEDTQYF.

This chain connects TRBV9 to TRBJ2-1; TRBD2 matches at 7 bases. CDR1 SGDLS and CDR2 YYNGEE come from the germline V gene. The CDR3 extends over 13 amino acids. V lost 0 bases, J lost 12 bases, and 6 bases stayed unmatched. The CDR3 reads CASSVETGGRQFF. The CDR3 DNA is TGTGCCAGCAGCGTAGAGACGGGGGGTCGGCAGTTCTTC.

V usage is TRBV9 and J usage is TRBJ2-1, with 10 bases matching TRBD2. J lost 5 bases, V lost 0 bases, and 8 bases had no gene match. The CDR3 loop spans 17 amino acids. CDR1 and CDR2 (germline): SGDLS, YYNGEE. The CDR3 DNA reads as TGTGCCAGCAGCGTAGTGGCTAGCGGGGGTCAAAACAATGAGCAGTTCTTC. It codes for CASSVVASGGQNNEQFF. Full variable domain (remainder filled in from reference TRBV9 and TRBJ2-1): DSGVTQTPKHLITATGQRVTLRCSPRSGDLSVYWYQQSLDQGLQFLIQYYNGEERAKGNILERFSAQQFPDLHSELNLSSLELGDSALYFCASSVVASGGQNNEQFFGPGTRLTVL.

In its sample, this clonotype was seen once. A single base separates this from a much larger clone, so it may be a read error. The chain combines TRBV12-5 with TRBJ2-5; TRBD2 aligns across 11 bases. The end of the DNA aligns better with TRBJ2-1, so the J call may be wrong. The CDR3 has 13 amino acids. In germline, CDR1 is LGHNT, CDR2 FRNRAP. The CDR3 region has the DNA TGTGCTAGTGGGGGACTAGCGGAAGAGACCCAGTTCTTC. Its protein is CASGGLAEETQFF.